This TCR beta chain was captured in a study of read filtering for tumor transcriptome and immune sequencing. There are 14 residues in the CDR3. V lost 3 bases and J lost 4, with 12 bases in between. Germline CDR1 and CDR2: SNHLY and FYNNEI. The study's findings and limits: Roughly 82% of IR-seq clonotypes had a single read, yet these held approximately 3.7% of reads. Without single-read clonotypes, shared clonotype proportions correlated more between IR-seq and RNA-seq. Sorted CD138-negative bone marrow cells were not purified T cells. Even smaller IR-seq throughput identified most shared clonotypes.

From about 400 ng of RNA, a library with molecular barcoded alpha/delta and beta/gamma adaptors was made. TCRdb re-derived calls from the reads in MiXCR, one entry per CDR3 protein. The profile shows 45,000 to 50,000 distinct CDR3 sequences, roughly 12% of them singletons. This clonotype was seen repeatedly, ten times or more. The antigen is undetermined. The TCR comes from a donor aged 40 or over with multiple myeloma. Sequencing was done on a sample of a population of CD138-negative cells sorted from bone marrow. This chain connects TRBV2 to TRBJ2-5; D perhaps matches TRBD1 (5 bases). CDR3 protein: CASSENSGRETQYF. The CDR3 DNA reads as TGTGCCAGCAGTGAGAACTCAGGGCGAGAGACCCAGTACTTC.